This TCR beta chain came from a study of blood T cell repertoires in COVID-19. Looking at the study overall: Acute and convalescent COVID-19 specimens originated in the United States, Italy and Spain. PBMCs, B-cell-depleted T cells, or T cells were the source of the cDNA or gDNA that made up the material.

This CDR3 is 15 amino acids long. The V gene lost 4 bases and the J gene lost 3 bases, with 13 bases spanning the gap. Looked up from germline, CDR1 is KGHSH and CDR2 is LQKENI. Libraries were prepared by immunoSEQ multiplex PCR; TCRdb keeps only in-frame clonotypes and omits some of them. The sample lists about 200,000 clones, about 88% occurring once. The Seattle site enrolled patients during active infection and followed them longitudinally. The source is a man in his fifties with COVID-19, enrolled during active disease. This sequence joins TRBV18 and TRBJ2-1, with D possibly being TRBD1 (5 bases). Sequenced: peripheral blood. The CDR3 loop reads CASSLGQGNYNEQFF. In DNA form, the CDR3 reads TGTGCCAGCTCACTCGGGCAGGGTAACTACAATGAGCAGTTCTTC.